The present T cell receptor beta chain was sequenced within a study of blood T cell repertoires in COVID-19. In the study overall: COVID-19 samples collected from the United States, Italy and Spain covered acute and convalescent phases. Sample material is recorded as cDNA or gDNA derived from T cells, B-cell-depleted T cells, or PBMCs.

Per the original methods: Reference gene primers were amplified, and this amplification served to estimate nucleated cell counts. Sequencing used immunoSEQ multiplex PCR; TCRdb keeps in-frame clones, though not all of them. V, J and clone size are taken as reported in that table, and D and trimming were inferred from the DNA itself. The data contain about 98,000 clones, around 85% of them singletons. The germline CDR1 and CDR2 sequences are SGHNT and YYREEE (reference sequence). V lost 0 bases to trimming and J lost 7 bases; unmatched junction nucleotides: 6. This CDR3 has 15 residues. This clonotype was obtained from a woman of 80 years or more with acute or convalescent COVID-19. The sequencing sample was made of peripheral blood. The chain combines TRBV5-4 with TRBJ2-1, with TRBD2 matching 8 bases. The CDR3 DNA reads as TGTGCCAGCAGCTTGGACGGGGGGGCGAGGAATGAGCAGTTCTTC. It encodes CASSLDGGARNEQFF.